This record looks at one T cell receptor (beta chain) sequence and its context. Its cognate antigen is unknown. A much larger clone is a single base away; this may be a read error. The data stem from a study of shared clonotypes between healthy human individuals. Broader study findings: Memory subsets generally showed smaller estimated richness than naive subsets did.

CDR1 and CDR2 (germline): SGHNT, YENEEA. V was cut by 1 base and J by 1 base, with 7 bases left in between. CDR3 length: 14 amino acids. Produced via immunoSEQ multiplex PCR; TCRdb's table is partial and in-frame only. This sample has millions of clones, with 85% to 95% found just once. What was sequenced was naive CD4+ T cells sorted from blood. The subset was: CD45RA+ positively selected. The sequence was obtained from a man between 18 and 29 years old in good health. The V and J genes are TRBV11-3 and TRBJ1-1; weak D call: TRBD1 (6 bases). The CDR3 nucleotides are TGTGCCAGCAGCTTAGGACAGGAGAACACTGAAGCTTTCTTT. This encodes CASSLGQENTEAFF.